These T cell receptor beta chains were read from a single sample in a study of CD8+ T cells in alopecia areata. Measured with immunoSEQ multiplex PCR; TCRdb has only the in-frame clones, and not every one. This sample has about 200,000 clones, with approximately 56% found just once. The material was CD4+ T cells sorted from blood, obtained at week 4, from a patient treated with tofacitinib. The origin of the receptors is a human donor with alopecia areata. The CDR3 runs from the conserved cysteine through the conserved F or W. A D gene is named only where the DNA matches it firmly. Not every row has a clone size; where given, it reads once, few, many or a size class.

>TRBD1|.|TRBJ2-3|TRBV27
CASSLWGTAVDTQYF
TGTGCCAGCAGTTTATGGGGGACAGCAGTGGATACGCAGTATTTT
>.|few|TRBJ2-1|TRBV5-1
CASSLKSPYNEQFF
TGCGCCAGCAGCTTGAAGTCACCCTACAATGAGCAGTTCTTC
>.|few|TRBJ2-7|TRBV30
CAWSVLRGYEQYF
TGTGCCTGGAGTGTACTGAGGGGCTACGAGCAGTACTTC
>TRBD1|.|TRBJ1-1|TRBV4-2
CASRTSGQFSGRAEAFF
TGTGCCAGCAGAACGTCGGGACAGTTCTCAGGGAGGGCTGAAGCTTTCTTT
>TRBD1|.|TRBJ2-7|TRBV30
CAWSGTGGSSYEQYF
TGTGCCTGGAGCGGGACAGGGGGCAGCTCCTACGAGCAGTACTTC
>.|.|TRBJ1-5|TRBV7-3
CASSPGSGDPQHF
TGTGCCAGCAGCCCAGGGTCCGGGGATCCCCAGCATTTT
>TRBD2|few|TRBJ2-7|TRBV6-5
CASSERGGSYEQYF
TGTGCCAGCAGTGAGCGGGGAGGCTCCTACGAGCAGTACTTC
>.|few|TRBJ1-1|TRBV19
CASTIRVGQSYTEAFF
TGTGCCAGTACTATCAGGGTAGGACAGTCCTACACTGAAGCTTTCTTT
>.|.|TRBJ2-3|TRBV19
CASSIRGTDTQYF
TGTGCCAGTAGTATTCGGGGGACAGATACGCAGTATTTT
>.|.|TRBJ1-2|TRBV9
CASSVGPANYGYTF
TGTGCCAGCAGCGTAGGCCCAGCCAACTATGGCTACACCTTC
>.|.|TRBJ2-3|TRBV29-1
CSGEDPPGTDTQYF
TGCAGCGGGGAGGACCCCCCTGGGACAGATACGCAGTATTTT
>TRBD1|.|TRBJ2-7|TRBV30
CAWSVGTGNYEQYF
TGTGCCTGGAGTGTGGGGACAGGGAATTACGAGCAGTACTTC
>.|.|TRBJ1-6|TRBV20-1
CSARDRGPLHF
TGCAGTGCTAGAGATCGGGGGCCCCTCCACTTT